Listed below are T cell receptor beta chains from one sample, sequenced in a study of blood T cell repertoires in COVID-19. Produced via immunoSEQ multiplex PCR; TCRdb's table is partial and in-frame only. The sample shows more than 300,000 clones, approximately 89% of them seen only once. The specimen sequenced was peripheral blood. The receptors originated from a woman in her twenties or thirties with COVID-19, enrolled during active disease. The CDR3 runs from the conserved cysteine through the conserved F or W. D genes are given only for firm matches. Clone size, where shown, is once, few, many, or a class for clones that have expanded.

CDR3nt,CDR3aa,d_gene,abundance,v_gene,j_gene
TGTGCCAGCAGCTCGGGACGGGGGTTTGGCGAGCAGTACTTC,CASSSGRGFGEQYF,NA,NA,TRBV7-2,TRBJ2-7
TGTGCCAGCTCACCTTGGCTAGCGTCCCACAATGAGCAGTTCTTC,CASSPWLASHNEQFF,NA,NA,TRBV18,TRBJ2-1
TGCGCCAGCAGCCAAAGCGAATCCTCTGGAAACACCATATATTTT,CASSQSESSGNTIYF,NA,many,TRBV4-1,TRBJ1-3
TGCGCCAGCAGCCGGGGACTAGCGGGATCGGATGAGCAGTTCTTC,CASSRGLAGSDEQFF,TRBD2,NA,TRBV10-1,TRBJ2-1
TGTGCCAGCAGTAGGGGCTACGAGCAGTACTTC,CASSRGYEQYF,NA,once,TRBV27,TRBJ2-7
TGTGCCAGCAGCTTAGCGTCGAACGGAGGCAGCATTCAGTACTTC,CASSLASNGGSIQYF,NA,NA,TRBV7-6,TRBJ2-4
TGTGCCAGTAGTTGGGACAGGGATCCGGTGAGCACTGAAGCTTTCTTT,CASSWDRDPVSTEAFF,TRBD1,NA,TRBV19,TRBJ1-1
TGTGCCAGCAGCTGGGGGGATGAACCCCTCCACTTT,CASSWGDEPLHF,NA,NA,TRBV5-4,TRBJ1-6
TGCGCCAGCAGCCAAGATCAGCGGGGTTACACTGAAGCTTTCTTT,CASSQDQRGYTEAFF,NA,NA,TRBV4-1,TRBJ1-1
TGTGCCAGCAGGCGAAACGGGGTGGGGAACACTGAAGCTTTCTTT,CASRRNGVGNTEAFF,NA,NA,TRBV28,TRBJ1-1
TGCGCCAGCAGCTTGGGTAGCGGGGACCACTCCTACGAGCAGTACTTC,CASSLGSGDHSYEQYF,TRBD2,once,TRBV5-1,TRBJ2-7
TGTGCCAGCAGCTCCGGACAAACAGATACGCAGTATTTT,CASSSGQTDTQYF,NA,NA,TRBV28,TRBJ2-3
TGTGCCAGCAGCCAAGTAGTAAATCAGCCCCAGCATTTT,CASSQVVNQPQHF,NA,once,TRBV3-1/TRBV3-2,TRBJ1-5
TGCGCCAGCAGCCAAGATTTAACAGGGAAAGGTATTGGCTACACCTTC,CASSQDLTGKGIGYTF,NA,NA,TRBV4-3,TRBJ1-2